A selection of T cell receptor beta chains follows, all from one sample in a study of T-cell memory formation after mild COVID-19. TCRdb ran MiXCR on the 5' RACE reads and lists one entry per CDR3 protein. This sample has about 360,000 distinct CDR3 sequences; 10% to 15% occur once, and the top ten carry roughly 23%. Sequenced: PBMCs or a T cell subset sorted from them (not recorded which). Receptors were obtained from a man aged 18-30 years who had mild COVID-19 (a few samples of this study predate the infection). Cell type and time point are not known. CDR3s include the opening cysteine and the closing phenylalanine or tryptophan. Fields, in order: D gene, J gene, clone size, V gene, CDR3 DNA, CDR3 protein. D genes are given only for firm matches. Expanded clones are given a class, and other clones once, few, many or no size at all.

TRBD1,TRBJ1-3,few,TRBV6-5,TGTGCCAGCAGGAGGGGGCCTGGAAACACCATATATTTT,CASRRGPGNTIYF
.,TRBJ2-5,few,TRBV2,TGTGCCAGCAGTGAGGTAGTCCCCAAGGAGACCCAGTACTTC,CASSEVVPKETQYF
TRBD1,TRBJ1-2,few,TRBV5-1,TGCGCCAGCAGCCCGGCCCGGGACAGAAAAAGGCGATCCCCCTATGGCTACACCTTC,CASSPARDRKRRSPYGYTF
.,TRBJ1-1,many,TRBV5-5,TGTGCCAGCAGAACGTTGGGGAGCATGAACACTGAAGCTTTCTTT,CASRTLGSMNTEAFF
.,TRBJ2-3,.,TRBV5-1,TGCGCCAGCAGCTTCTCGACCGGGGATACGCAGTATTTT,CASSFSTGDTQYF
.,TRBJ1-1,few,TRBV7-8,TGTGCCAGCAGACCAGGACGGGACAACCGAAACACTGAAGCTTTCTTT,CASRPGRDNRNTEAFF
.,TRBJ2-3,few,TRBV20-1,TGCAGTGCGCGACAGGCTTCTAGCACAGATACGCAGTATTTT,CSARQASSTDTQYF
TRBD1,TRBJ2-5,few,TRBV5-1,TGCGCCAGCAGCTTGGCGGGACAGGGCGGAGAGACCCAGTACTTC,CASSLAGQGGETQYF
.,TRBJ1-3,few,TRBV4-2,TGTGCCAGCAGCCAAGAGTTAGTTCGCTCTGGAAACACCATATATTTT,CASSQELVRSGNTIYF
.,TRBJ1-3,.,TRBV12-3/TRBV12-4,TGTGCCAGCAGTTGGAACACCATATATTTT,CASSWNTIYF
.,TRBJ1-6,.,TRBV20-1,TGCAGTGCTAGAGGTAGCCCCGTTGCGGGGTCACCCCTCCACTTT,CSARGSPVAGSPLHF
TRBD1,TRBJ1-1,few,TRBV3-1,TGTGCCAGCAGCCTGACAGGGGGCGATTTTCTGGCTTTCTTT,CASSLTGGDFLAFF
TRBD1,TRBJ2-6,.,TRBV9,TGTGCCAGCAGCGCAACAGGGGGCGGTGGGGCCAACGTCCTGACTTTC,CASSATGGGGANVLTF
.,TRBJ2-2,.,TRBV15,TGTGCCACCAGCAGACTTCCCGACACCGGGGAGCTGTTTTTT,CATSRLPDTGELFF
.,TRBJ1-3,few,TRBV4-3,TGCGCCAGCAGCCCTGGGACCGGGGAGCTGTCTGGAAACACCATATATTTT,CASSPGTGELSGNTIYF
.,TRBJ1-3,many,TRBV29-1,TGCAGCGGCCTTGACAGCGTCTCTGGAAACACCATATATTTT,CSGLDSVSGNTIYF
TRBD1,TRBJ1-1,.,TRBV12-3/TRBV12-4,TGTGCCAGCAGTTTGGGGACAGCGCGCACTGAAGCTTTCTTT,CASSLGTARTEAFF
TRBD2,TRBJ2-7,.,TRBV5-1,TGCGCCAGCAGCCGGGGGGGAACCGGCGACGAGCAGTACTTC,CASSRGGTGDEQYF
.,TRBJ1-5,few,TRBV12-3/TRBV12-4,TGTGCCAGCAGCTTCCTTCTTGGTACCGTGGAGGGCAATCAGCCCCAGCATTTT,CASSFLLGTVEGNQPQHF
.,TRBJ2-3,.,TRBV20-1,TGCAGTGCTAGAGTAGGCGGGGGCAGCACAGATACGCAGTATTTT,CSARVGGGSTDTQYF
TRBD1,TRBJ2-7,few,TRBV14,TGTGCCAGCAGCCAAAGGACAGGATACTACGAGCAGTACTTC,CASSQRTGYYEQYF
.,TRBJ2-4,many,TRBV3-1,TGTGCCAGCAGCCAAGATTCTGGCATTCAGTACTTC,CASSQDSGIQYF